This record looks at one T cell receptor (beta chain) sequence and its context. Its antigen has not been determined. No base qualities exist here, and no much larger clone lies one base off it. Within the sample, other DNA sequences also encode this same CDR3. CDR1 SGHDT and CDR2 YYEEEE were looked up in the germline V gene. Trimming takes 4 bases off V and 8 bases off J; junction bases not matched to a gene: 5. The CDR3 covers 12 residues, taking in both the cysteine and the phenylalanine. Kept here is only the CDR3 DNA, which spans 36 bases and is read in frame from base 1. The data were obtained in a study of Ad26.COV2.S vaccination and SARS-CoV-2 variants (dated by TCRdb to the early 2020s). General notes on the study: Donors in the vaccine arm were drawn from COV1001, a multicentre, randomized, double-blind, placebo-controlled phase I-IIa trial testing Ad26.COV2.S in healthy adults. Ad26.COV2.S was administered intramuscularly at a dose of 5x10^10 or 1x10^11 viral particles, either as one shot or as two shots given 56 days apart. TCRbeta repertoire sequencing served as the tool for gauging how specific and how broad the SARS-CoV-2-reactive T cell receptors were following Ad26.COV2.S vaccination. The TCR-sequenced set comprised approximately 32 samples: some 19 Ad26.COV2.S vaccine recipients, 5 placebo recipients and 8 SARS-CoV-2 convalescent individuals. Trial participants were randomized into five groups of five, in which low-dose or high-dose Ad26.COV2.S was given once or twice, or placebo was given on both occasions. Investigators remained blinded to trial group allocation during experiments and outcome assessment.

The immunoSEQ Assay was used to sequence TCRbeta CDR3 regions. After extraction, genomic DNA underwent amplification by bias-controlled multiplex PCR, followed by high-throughput sequencing. Turning to the authors' computational methods: Collapsing and filtering of sequences were performed to quantify the absolute abundance of each unique TCRbeta CDR3 region. T cell fraction was estimated by normalizing TCRbeta template counts to usable DNA, which was measured by amplifying reference genes present in all nucleated cells. Repertoire TCRs were annotated as SARS-CoV-2-specific by exact matching of V gene, CDR3 amino acid sequence and J gene to a known reactive TCR set. The reference SARS-CoV-2 TCR set was obtained from MIRA and was filtered for enrichment in COVID-19-positive ImmuneCODE repertoires, whereby public or cross-reactive TCRs were removed. Using the MIRA antigens, annotated TCRs were further analysed by specific ORF or by position within an ORF. Breadth was defined as annotated unique rearrangements over total unique productive rearrangements; depth was the summed frequency of those rearrangements. Two-sided Wilcoxon rank-sum tests were used to compare TCR breadth between groups. In its TCRdb copy, this immuneACCESS table keeps in-frame sequences only and misses some clones. Where compared with another copy, unresolved V genes explain less than half of these, and the others have no known cause. V and J calls and clone size are those listed in that table; D and trimming were worked out from the DNA. The sample table contains roughly 380,000 clones; only one count was recorded for approximately 84% of them. Of the sample, roughly 3.5% falls within the top ten clones.

This sample's treatment or condition label indicates: 15 to 20 received Ad26.COV2.S at low or high dose, single or two shots; roughly five received placebo; per-sample allocation not given. For vaccine and placebo recipients, the sequenced repertoires came from samples collected on day 63 after the first injection. Cohort 1b enrolled 25 to 30 adults aged 18-55 years at a single site in Boston, USA, between 29 July and 7 August 2020. Ad26.COV2.S was a replication-incompetent adenovirus type 26 vector expressing a prefusion-stabilized SARS-CoV-2 spike protein from the original Wuhan strain. Overall study outcomes, separate from this receptor: The authors noted that total T cell responses may have been underestimated by the TCR breadth and depth analyses. Spike-specific TCR breadth was higher in Ad26.COV2.S recipients than in placebo recipients (P = 0.0014). After vaccination, spike-specific CD8+ and CD4+ T cell responses were reported to show substantial breadth. Non-spike TCR breadth was comparable between vaccine and placebo recipients, consistent with the vaccine containing only spike. The study was not powered for comparison of responses between vaccine doses or regimens.

The chain is made from TRBV5-6 and TRBJ1-2; 7 of the junction bases match TRBD1. The sample here was peripheral blood, taken in a trial of Ad26.COV2.S vaccine versus placebo. The receptor comes from a person between 18 and 65 years old who received the Ad26.COV2.S COVID-19 vaccine or a placebo. The CDR3 here reads CASSLDRDGYTF. At the DNA level, the sequence is TGTGCCAGCAGCCTTGACAGGGACGGCTACACCTTC.